This TCR beta chain was sequenced during a study of blood T cell repertoires in COVID-19. Turning to the study itself: COVID-19 samples, acute and convalescent, were from the United States, Italy and Spain. PBMCs, B-cell-depleted T cells, or T cells provided the cDNA or gDNA that made up the material.

In the original workflow: Amplified reference gene primers provided the basis for estimating nucleated cell counts. TCRdb keeps only in-frame clones here, not all; method: immunoSEQ multiplex PCR. From that table come the V and J calls and clone size; the DNA was used to work out D and trimming. The data show about 63,000 clones, with 70% to 80% seen just once and over 30% held by the top ten. Germline loops: CDR1 SGHRS, CDR2 YFSETQ. Trimming took off 2 bases at V and 2 bases at J, with 10 bases between the two ends. This CDR3 has 14 amino acids. The sequence was obtained from a human donor in a cohort sampled during active COVID-19. The chain combines TRBV5-1 with TRBJ1-1; D is undetermined. The sequenced sample was peripheral blood. The CDR3 DNA follows: TGCGCCAGCAGCTTCGGCAGGCTTAACACTGAAGCTTTCTTT. This gives the protein CASSFGRLNTEAFF.